This entry concerns a single T cell receptor beta chain. This record belongs to a study of blood T cell repertoires in COVID-19. The CDR3 is 12 residues long. V was cut by 3 bases and J by 5 bases, with 7 bases left in between. CDR1 and CDR2 from the germline V gene are GTSNPN and SVGIG (reference sequence). The repertoire was sequenced with immunoSEQ multiplex PCR; TCRdb's copy has only in-frame clones and lacks some. Of 350,000 to 400,000 clones listed, roughly nine tenths are singletons. The sample taken for sequencing was PBMCs or T cells enriched from blood (not recorded which). The chain links TRBV30 to TRBJ1-4, with D perhaps matching TRBD1 (5 bases). The origin of this receptor is a woman aged 25 to 39 who had recovered from COVID-19. This CDR3 is CAWRQENEKLFF. The CDR3 nucleotides are TGTGCCTGGAGACAGGAGAATGAAAAACTGTTTTTT.